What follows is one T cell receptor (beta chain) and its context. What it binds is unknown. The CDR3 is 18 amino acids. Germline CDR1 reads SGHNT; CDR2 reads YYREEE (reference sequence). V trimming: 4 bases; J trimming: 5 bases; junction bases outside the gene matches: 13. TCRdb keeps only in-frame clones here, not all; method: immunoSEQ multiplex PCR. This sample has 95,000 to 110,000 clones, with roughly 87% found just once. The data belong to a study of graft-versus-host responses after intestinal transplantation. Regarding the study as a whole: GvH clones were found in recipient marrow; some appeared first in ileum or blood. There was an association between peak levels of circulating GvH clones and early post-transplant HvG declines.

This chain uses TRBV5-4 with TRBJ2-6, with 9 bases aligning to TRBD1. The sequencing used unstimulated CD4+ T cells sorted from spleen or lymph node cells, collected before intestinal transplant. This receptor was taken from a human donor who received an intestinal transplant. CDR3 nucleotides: TGTGCCAGCAGCAGAGGAGGGACAGGGAGGGTGTGGGCCAACGTCCTGACTTTC. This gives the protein CASSRGGTGRVWANVLTF.